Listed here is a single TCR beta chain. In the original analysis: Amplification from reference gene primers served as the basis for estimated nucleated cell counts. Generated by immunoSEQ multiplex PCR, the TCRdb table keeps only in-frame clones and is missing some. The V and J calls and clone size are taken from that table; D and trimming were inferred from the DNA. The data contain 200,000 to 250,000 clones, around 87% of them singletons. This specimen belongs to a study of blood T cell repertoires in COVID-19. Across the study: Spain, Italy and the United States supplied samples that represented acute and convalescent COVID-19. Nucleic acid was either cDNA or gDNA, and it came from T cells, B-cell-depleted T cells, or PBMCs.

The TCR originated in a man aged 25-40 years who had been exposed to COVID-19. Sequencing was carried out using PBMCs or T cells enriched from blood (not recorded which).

The CDR3 sequence is CASSSGPGAYEQYF. In DNA, the CDR3 is TGTGCCAGCAGCTCCGGTCCGGGGGCCTACGAGCAGTACTTC. The chain has TRBV5-5 and TRBJ2-7, with D possibly matching TRBD2 (6 bases). With 3 bases removed from V and 2 bases from J, the gap between germline ends came to 12 bases. Germline V lookup: CDR1 SGHKS, CDR2 YYEKEE (reference sequence). This CDR3 comprises 14 residues.